These 15 T cell receptor beta chains were all obtained from the same sample, sequenced in a study of T-cell reconstitution after alpha-beta-depleted transplantation in children. Molecular barcoding with unique molecular identifiers was used for the TCRbeta library. TCRdb re-called the PCR reads through MiXCR, storing one row per CDR3 protein. The data show about a million distinct CDR3 sequences, roughly 29% seen once. The sequencing here drew on PBMCs, mostly from graft donor cells, taken 360 days after TCRalphabeta/CD19-depleted stem cell transplant. These receptors originate from a boy under two years old who had a stem cell transplant for SCID, so the T cells may come from the graft donor.

This clonotype has more than one count but fewer than ten. This chain connects TRBV20-1 to TRBJ2-3, with no clear D. V lost 6 bases to trimming and J lost 5 bases, with 15 bases between them. This CDR3 is 13 amino acids long. Germline V gives CDR1 DFQATT, CDR2 SNEGSKA (reference sequence). CDR3 residues: CSASLIPGDTQYF. DNA of the CDR3: TGCAGTGCCTCCCTTATACCGGGAGATACGCAGTATTTT.

This clonotype was found a few times. The chain employs TRBV18 and TRBJ2-7; 7 positions agree with TRBD1. The V gene end was trimmed by 1 base and the J gene end by 5 bases; junction bases not matched to a gene: 8. This CDR3 has 15 residues. In germline, CDR1 is KGHSH, CDR2 LQKENI. This CDR3 is CASSPQGRGSHEQYF. In DNA form, the CDR3 reads TGTGCCAGCTCACCACAAGGCAGGGGGAGTCACGAGCAGTACTTC.

This chain uses TRBV20-1 with TRBJ2-1; D call uncertain. This CDR3 spans 13 amino acids. CDR1 is DFQATT, CDR2 SNEGSKA, per germline (reference sequence). V dropped 6 bases and J dropped 8 bases, with 17 bases sitting between them. The CDR3 DNA follows: TGCAGTGCACGTAGGGATCCTGGCGATGAGCAGTTCTTC. Translating it yields CSARRDPGDEQFF.

The genes are TRBV12-3 or TRBV12-4 and TRBJ2-1; perhaps D is TRBD1 or TRBD2 (6 bases each). The CDR3 length is 13 residues. Trimming stripped 7 bases from V and 5 bases from J, with 12 bases between. CDR3 bases: TGTGCCAGCAAGGGGGGCACCCACAATGAGCAGTTCTTC. Its translation is CASKGGTHNEQFF.

The chain uses TRBV7-2 and TRBJ1-1; no firm D call. Germline V gene sequence: CDR1 SGHTA, CDR2 FQGNSA. CDR3 length: 14 residues. Trimming cost V 8 bases and J 0 bases, with 13 bases left between them. This chain's CDR3 is CASRKDRMNTEAFF. CDR3 bases: TGTGCCAGCCGAAAGGACCGAATGAACACTGAAGCTTTCTTT.

CDR3 loop: CASSAYSEEPYNEQFF. The DNA for the CDR3 is TGTGCCAGCAGTGCTTACTCAGAGGAGCCCTACAATGAGCAGTTCTTC. The chain is built from TRBV6-4 and TRBJ2-1; unclear D gene. The CDR3 totals 16 residues. Germline values: CDR1 MRHNA, CDR2 SNTAGT. V lost 4 bases, J lost 2 bases, and 15 bases lay in between.

This clonotype was observed a few times. This chain links TRBV7-3 with TRBJ2-3, with D possibly being TRBD2 (5 bases). The CDR3 totals 15 residues. Germline V lookup: CDR1 SGHTA, CDR2 FQGTGA. Trimming took off 1 base at V and 3 bases at J, with 11 bases between the two ends. As DNA, the CDR3 is TGTGCCAGCAGCTTAAACGAGCGGCGGACAGATACGCAGTATTTT. Translation gives CASSLNERRTDTQYF.

This clonotype was recorded only once. V is TRBV4-2 and J is TRBJ2-1; a possible D gene is TRBD2 (7 bases). Looked up from germline, CDR1 is LGHNA and CDR2 is YNFKEQ. Deletions cut 0 bases from V and 8 bases from J, with 32 bases between. The CDR3 covers 21 residues. In nucleotides, the CDR3 is TGTGCCAGCAGCCAAGATCGTTCGAATCGACATTCAGTTGGGGGGGCGGATGAGCAGTTCTTC. Protein sequence: CASSQDRSNRHSVGGADEQFF.

The chain couples TRBV4-1 to TRBJ2-5, with 10 bases fitting TRBD2. Trimming removed 1 base from V and 2 bases from J; junction bases left unmatched: 1. Germline V gene sequence: CDR1 MGHRA, CDR2 YSYEKL. This CDR3 is built from 15 residues. This CDR3 reads CASSQVAGGQETQYF. The CDR3 region has the DNA TGCGCCAGCAGCCAAGTAGCGGGGGGACAAGAGACCCAGTACTTC.

This clonotype was found a few times. This chain connects TRBV28 to TRBJ2-1; TRBD1 agrees at 9 bases. Germline V gives CDR1 MDHEN, CDR2 SYDVKM. This CDR3 is 16 amino acids long. After removal of 4 bases from V and 2 bases from J, the junction contained 6 bases not matched to a gene. CDR3 sequence (DNA): TGTGCCAGCAGTTCGCCCGGGACAGGGACCTACAATGAGCAGTTCTTC. It specifies CASSSPGTGTYNEQFF.

The rearrangement links TRBV7-2 to TRBJ2-7; 7 bases map to TRBD1. Germline assignment: CDR1 SGHTA and CDR2 FQGNSA. This CDR3 region has 15 residues. The ends lost 5 bases at V and 1 base at J; junction bases unmatched: 8. The CDR3 nucleotides read TGTGCCAGCAGCCCGTACGGGACAGCTTCCTACGAGCAGTACTTC. This gives the protein CASSPYGTASYEQYF.

The gene calls are TRBV28 and TRBJ2-1; D unresolved. Trimming removed 2 bases at V and 6 bases at J, with 14 bases between. The germline V gene encodes CDR1 MDHEN and CDR2 SYDVKM. CDR3 length equals 15 residues. This CDR3 is CASSLSRWWVNEQFF. The DNA for the CDR3 is TGTGCCAGCAGTTTAAGCCGGTGGTGGGTCAATGAGCAGTTCTTC.

This clonotype was counted a few times. The CDR3 DNA reads as TGTGCCAGCAGTATAATACCAGGAGGGGCTGGGGCCAACGTCCTGACTTTC. Its translation: CASSIIPGGAGANVLTF. The chain couples TRBV27 to TRBJ2-6; tentatively, D is TRBD2 (6 bases). Trimming left V 5 bases short and J 2 bases short, with 16 bases between. This CDR3 spans 17 amino acids. Germline CDR1 MNHEY, CDR2 SMNVEV (reference sequence).

CDR3 region: CSADRGDEKLFF. CDR3 coding DNA: TGCAGTGCAGACAGGGGTGATGAAAAACTGTTTTTT. The V call is TRBV20-1, the J call TRBJ1-4; 8 positions match TRBD1. The CDR3 is 12 amino acids. J gave up 6 bases and V 6 bases, and 3 bases lay outside the gene matches. Germline assignment: CDR1 DFQATT and CDR2 SNEGSKA (reference sequence).

The chain has TRBV5-5 and TRBJ2-5, with D perhaps matching TRBD1 or TRBD2 (6 bases each). Trimming removed 3 bases at V and 2 bases at J, with 20 bases between. CDR1 SGHKS and CDR2 YYEKEE come from the germline V gene (reference sequence). The CDR3 is made up of 17 amino acids. The CDR3 DNA sequence: TGTGCCAGCAGCTGGCGTCAGGGTGGCGGGACACAAGAGACCCAGTACTTC. Its translation: CASSWRQGGGTQETQYF.